What follows describes a single T cell receptor beta chain. This sample is part of a study of blood T cell repertoires in COVID-19. Profiling relied on immunoSEQ multiplex PCR, and the TCRdb table lists in-frame clones only, not all of them. The sample carries 200,000 or so clones, approximately 84% recorded once. Sequencing was carried out using peripheral blood. The sequence derives from a middle-aged man with acute or convalescent COVID-19.

In DNA form, the CDR3 reads TGTGCCAGCAGTCCATTGACAGTGAGCACTGAAGCTTTCTTT. This sequence encodes CASSPLTVSTEAFF. The chain is built from TRBV6-2 or TRBV6-3 and TRBJ1-1; a possible D gene is TRBD1 (5 bases). Trimming took 5 bases from V and 4 from J, leaving 14 bases between them. CDR1 and CDR2 from the germline V gene are MNHEY and SVGEGT. The CDR3 runs to 14 residues.